The entry below describes one TCR beta chain. The data belong to a study of cytomegalovirus exposure and HLA in healthy donors. PCR primers comprised 60 Vbeta and 13 Jbeta primers. The data were produced by immunoSEQ multiplex PCR, yet TCRdb's version contains in-frame clones alone and is incomplete. The sample lists 150,000 or so clones; roughly 75% were seen once. The V segment lost 6 bases and the J segment 10 bases; nucleotides outside the gene matches: 2. The CDR3 has 11 residues. Germline-derived CDR1 and CDR2 are MNHEY and SVGAGI. This receptor was taken from a young man in good health and CMV-seropositive. Sequences were obtained from PBMCs. The chain joins TRBV6-5 to TRBJ2-7; the match to TRBD1 covers 11 bases. The CDR3 here is CASRGQGVQYF. CDR3 sequence (DNA): TGTGCCAGCAGGGGACAGGGGGTTCAGTACTTC.